This T cell receptor beta chain was profiled in a study of monozygotic twins with inflammatory bowel disease. Reanalyzing the 5' RACE reads, TCRdb keeps one entry per CDR3 protein, without DNA. In total, the table holds more than 350,000 distinct CDR3 sequences. This CDR3 has 15 residues. Looked up from germline, CDR1 is SGHDT and CDR2 is YYEEEE. The chain couples TRBV5-6 to TRBJ2-5; no DNA is available, so the TRBD1 call from TCRdb remains unchecked. The material sequenced was blood. The source is a human donor with ulcerative colitis or Crohn's disease, or a healthy co-twin of an affected twin (not recorded which). The CDR3 is CASSWTGTAWETQYF.